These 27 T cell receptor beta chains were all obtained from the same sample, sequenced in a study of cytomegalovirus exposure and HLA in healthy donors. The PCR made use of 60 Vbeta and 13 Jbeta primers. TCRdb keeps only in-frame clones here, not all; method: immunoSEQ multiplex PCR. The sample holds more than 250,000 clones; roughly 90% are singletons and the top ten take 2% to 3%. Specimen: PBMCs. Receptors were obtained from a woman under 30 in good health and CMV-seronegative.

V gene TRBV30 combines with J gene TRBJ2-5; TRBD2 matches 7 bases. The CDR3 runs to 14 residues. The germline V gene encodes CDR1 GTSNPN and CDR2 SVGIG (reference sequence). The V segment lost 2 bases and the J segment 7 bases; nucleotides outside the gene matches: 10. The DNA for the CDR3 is TGTGCCTGGAGTACAGAGACTAGCACTGTGACCCAGTACTTC. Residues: CAWSTETSTVTQYF.

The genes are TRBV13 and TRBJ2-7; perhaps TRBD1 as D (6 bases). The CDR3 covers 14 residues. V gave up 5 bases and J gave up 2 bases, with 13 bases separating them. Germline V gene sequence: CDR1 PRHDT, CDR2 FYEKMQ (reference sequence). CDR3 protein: CASSPPTGPYEQYF. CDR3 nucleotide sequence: TGTGCCAGCAGCCCGCCGACAGGCCCCTACGAGCAGTACTTC.

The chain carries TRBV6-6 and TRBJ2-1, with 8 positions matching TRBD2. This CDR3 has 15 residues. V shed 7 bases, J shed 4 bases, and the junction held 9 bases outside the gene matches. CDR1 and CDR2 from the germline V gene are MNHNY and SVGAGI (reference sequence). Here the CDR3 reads CASIIGGGNYNEQFF. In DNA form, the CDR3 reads TGTGCCAGCATCATCGGCGGGGGGAATTACAATGAGCAGTTCTTC.

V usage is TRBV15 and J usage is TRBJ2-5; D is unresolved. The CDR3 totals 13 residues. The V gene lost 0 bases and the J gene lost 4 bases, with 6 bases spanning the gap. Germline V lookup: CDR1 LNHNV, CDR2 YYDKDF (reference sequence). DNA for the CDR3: TGTGCCACCAGCAGAGATCGGGTAGAGACCCAGTACTTC. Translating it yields CATSRDRVETQYF.

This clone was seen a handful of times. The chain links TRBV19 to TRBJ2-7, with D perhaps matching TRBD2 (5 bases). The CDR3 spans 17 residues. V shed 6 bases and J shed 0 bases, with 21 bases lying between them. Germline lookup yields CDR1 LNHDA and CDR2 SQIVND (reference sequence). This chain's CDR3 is CASSPRLPLGSSYEQYF. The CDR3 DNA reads TGTGCCAGTAGCCCCCGGTTACCGCTTGGGAGCTCCTACGAGCAGTACTTC.

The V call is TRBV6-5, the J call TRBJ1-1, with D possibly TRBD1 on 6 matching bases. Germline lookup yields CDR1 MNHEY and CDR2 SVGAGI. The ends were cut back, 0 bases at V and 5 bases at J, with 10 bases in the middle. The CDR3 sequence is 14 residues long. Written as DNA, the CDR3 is TGTGCCAGCAGTTACTCTTCAGGGGTTACTGAAGCTTTCTTT. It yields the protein CASSYSSGVTEAFF.

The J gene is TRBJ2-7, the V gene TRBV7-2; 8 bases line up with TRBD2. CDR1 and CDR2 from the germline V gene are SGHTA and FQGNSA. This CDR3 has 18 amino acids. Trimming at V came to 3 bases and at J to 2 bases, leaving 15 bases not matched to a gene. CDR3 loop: CASSLLGREYGGAYEQYF. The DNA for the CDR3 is TGTGCCAGCAGCTTGTTGGGCAGGGAGTACGGGGGGGCCTACGAGCAGTACTTC.

The CDR3 loop is CASSLALAGRMETQYF. CDR3 nucleotide sequence: TGTGCCAGCAGCTTAGCGCTGGCAGGGAGGATGGAGACCCAGTACTTC. This chain connects TRBV7-9 to TRBJ2-5; D is perhaps TRBD2 (6 bases). This CDR3 spans 16 amino acids. V was cut by 0 bases and J by 5 bases, with 16 bases left in between. Looked up from germline, CDR1 is SEHNR and CDR2 is FQNEAQ (reference sequence).

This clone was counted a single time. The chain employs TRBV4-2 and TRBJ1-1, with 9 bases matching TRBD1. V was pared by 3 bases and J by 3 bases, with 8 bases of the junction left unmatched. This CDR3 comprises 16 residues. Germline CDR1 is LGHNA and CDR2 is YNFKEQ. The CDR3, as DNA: TGTGCCAGCAGCCACCTGGACAGGGGCTTGTACACTGAAGCTTTCTTT. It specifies CASSHLDRGLYTEAFF.

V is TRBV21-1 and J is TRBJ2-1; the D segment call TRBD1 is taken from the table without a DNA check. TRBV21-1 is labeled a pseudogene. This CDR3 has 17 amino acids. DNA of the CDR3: TGTGCCAGCAGCAACTTTAACGGACAGGGGGCATACAATGAGCAGTTCTTC. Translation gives CASSNFNGQGAYNEQFF.

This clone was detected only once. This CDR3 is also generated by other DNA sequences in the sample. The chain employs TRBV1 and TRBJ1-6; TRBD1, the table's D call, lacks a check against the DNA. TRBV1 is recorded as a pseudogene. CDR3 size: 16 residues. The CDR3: CTSTIREATHNSPLHF. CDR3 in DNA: TGCACCAGCACCATCAGGGAAGCAACCCATAATTCACCCCTCCACTTT.

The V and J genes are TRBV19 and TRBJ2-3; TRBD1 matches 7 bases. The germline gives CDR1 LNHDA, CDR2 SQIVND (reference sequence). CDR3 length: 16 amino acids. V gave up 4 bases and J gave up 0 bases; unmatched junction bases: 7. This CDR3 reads CASSTRDRTSTDTQYF. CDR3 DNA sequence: TGTGCCAGTAGTACAAGGGACAGAACTAGCACAGATACGCAGTATTTT.

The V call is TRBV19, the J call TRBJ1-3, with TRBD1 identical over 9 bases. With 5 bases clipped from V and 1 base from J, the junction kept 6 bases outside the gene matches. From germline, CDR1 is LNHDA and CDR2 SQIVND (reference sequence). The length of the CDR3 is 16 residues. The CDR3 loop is CASSPRGQGSGNTIYF. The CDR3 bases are TGTGCCAGTAGTCCCAGGGGACAGGGATCTGGAAACACCATATATTTT.

The chain's CDR3 is CASSAYEQYF. Here the CDR3 DNA reads TGTGCCAGCAGCGCGTACGAGCAGTACTTC. The chain links TRBV5-8 to TRBJ2-7; D is ambiguous. CDR1 and CDR2 from the germline V gene are SGHTS and YDEGEE. The CDR3 is made up of 10 amino acids. Between the trimmed V and J ends, which lost 4 bases and 4 bases, there was a span of 3 bases.

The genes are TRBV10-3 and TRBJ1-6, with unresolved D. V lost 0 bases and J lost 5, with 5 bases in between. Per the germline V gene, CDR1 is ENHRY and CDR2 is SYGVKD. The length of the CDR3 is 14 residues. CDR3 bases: TGTGCCATCAGTGAGTCCACAGATAATTCACCCCTCCACTTT. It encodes CAISESTDNSPLHF.

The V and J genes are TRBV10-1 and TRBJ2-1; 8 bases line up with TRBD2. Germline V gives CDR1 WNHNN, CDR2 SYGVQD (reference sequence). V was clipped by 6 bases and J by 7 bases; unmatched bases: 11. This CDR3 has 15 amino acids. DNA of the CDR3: TGCGCCAGCAGCCAAGGTCGGGGGGGCTTGAATGAGCAGTTCTTC. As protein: CASSQGRGGLNEQFF.

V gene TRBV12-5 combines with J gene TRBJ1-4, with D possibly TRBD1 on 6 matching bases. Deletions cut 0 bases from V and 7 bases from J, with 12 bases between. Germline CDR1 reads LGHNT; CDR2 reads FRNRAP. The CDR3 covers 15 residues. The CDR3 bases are TGTGCTAGTGGTTTGGTGGCCCAAGGGGGTGAAAAACTGTTTTTT. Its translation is CASGLVAQGGEKLFF.

The CDR3 spells CARSTGQGAGDEQYF. CDR3 nucleotide sequence: TGTGCCAGAAGCACGGGACAGGGGGCGGGAGACGAGCAGTACTTC. V and J are TRBV5-3 and TRBJ2-7, with TRBD1 matching over 12 bases. TRBV5-3 is annotated as an ORF whose role is uncertain. J gave up 5 bases and V 4 bases, and 7 bases lay outside the gene matches. The CDR3 loop spans 15 amino acids.

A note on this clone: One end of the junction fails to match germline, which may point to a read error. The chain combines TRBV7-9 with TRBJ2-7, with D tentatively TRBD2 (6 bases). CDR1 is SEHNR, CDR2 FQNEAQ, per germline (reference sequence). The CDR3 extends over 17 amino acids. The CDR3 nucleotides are TGTTCCAGCAGCTTAGCTCAGGGAGGATATCCGCACTACGAGCAGTACTTC. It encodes CSSSLAQGGYPHYEQYF.

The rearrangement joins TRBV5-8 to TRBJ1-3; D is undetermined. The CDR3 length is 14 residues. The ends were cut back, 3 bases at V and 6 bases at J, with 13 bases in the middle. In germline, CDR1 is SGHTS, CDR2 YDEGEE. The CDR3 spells CASSSPSSENTIYF. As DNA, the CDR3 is TGTGCCAGCAGCTCCCCTAGTAGCGAAAACACCATATATTTT. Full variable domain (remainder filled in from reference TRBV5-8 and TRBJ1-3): EAGVTQSPTHLIKTRGQQATLRCSPISGHTSVYWYQQALGLGLQFLLWYDEGEERNRGNFPPRFSGRQFPNYSSELNVNALELEDSALYLCASSSPSSENTIYFGEGSWLTVV.

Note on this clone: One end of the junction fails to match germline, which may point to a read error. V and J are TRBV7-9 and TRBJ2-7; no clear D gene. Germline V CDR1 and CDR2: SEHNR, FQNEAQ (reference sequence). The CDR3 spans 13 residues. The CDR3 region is CSSSLNSIYEQYF. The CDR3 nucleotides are TGTTCCAGCAGCTTAAACAGTATCTACGAGCAGTACTTC. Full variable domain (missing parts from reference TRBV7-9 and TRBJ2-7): DTGVSQNPRHKITKRGQNVTFRCDPISEHNRLYWYRQTLGQGPEFLTYFQNEAQLEKSRLLSDRFSAERPKGSFSTLEIQRTEQGDSAMYLCSSSLNSIYEQYFGPGTRLTVT.

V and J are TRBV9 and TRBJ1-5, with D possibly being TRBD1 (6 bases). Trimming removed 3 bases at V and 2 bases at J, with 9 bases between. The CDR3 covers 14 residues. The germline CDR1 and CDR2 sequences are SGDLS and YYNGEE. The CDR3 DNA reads TGTGCCAGCAGCGCGACAGGAGGCAATCAGCCCCAGCATTTT. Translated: CASSATGGNQPQHF.

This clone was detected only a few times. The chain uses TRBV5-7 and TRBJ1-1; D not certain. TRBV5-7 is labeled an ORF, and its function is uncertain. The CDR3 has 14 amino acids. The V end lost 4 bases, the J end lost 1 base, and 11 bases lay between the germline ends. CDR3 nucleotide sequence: TGTGCCAGCAGCCCCCCAGACAAGAACACTGAAGCTTTCTTT. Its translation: CASSPPDKNTEAFF.

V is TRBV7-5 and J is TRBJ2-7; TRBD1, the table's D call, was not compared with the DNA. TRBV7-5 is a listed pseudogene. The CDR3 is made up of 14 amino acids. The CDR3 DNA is TGTGCCAGAAGCTTAGGGGACAACTCCTACGAGCAGTACTTC. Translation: CARSLGDNSYEQYF.

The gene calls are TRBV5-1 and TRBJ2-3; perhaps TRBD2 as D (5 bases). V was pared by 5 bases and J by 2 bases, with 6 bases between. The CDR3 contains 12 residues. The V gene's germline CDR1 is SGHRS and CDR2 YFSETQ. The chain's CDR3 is CASREVTDTQYF. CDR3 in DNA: TGCGCCAGCAGGGAGGTCACAGATACGCAGTATTTT. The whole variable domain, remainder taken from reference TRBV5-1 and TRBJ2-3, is KAGVTQTPRYLIKTRGQQVTLSCSPISGHRSVSWYQQTPGQGLQFLFEYFSETQRNKGNFPGRFSGRQFSNSRSEMNVSTLELGDSALYLCASREVTDTQYFGPGTRLTVL.

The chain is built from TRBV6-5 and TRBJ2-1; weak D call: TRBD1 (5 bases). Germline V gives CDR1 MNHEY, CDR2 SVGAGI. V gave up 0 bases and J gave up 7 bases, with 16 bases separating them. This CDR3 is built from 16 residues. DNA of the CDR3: TGTGCCAGCAGTTACTCGTCCCAGGGCCTCGTTAATGAGCAGTTCTTC. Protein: CASSYSSQGLVNEQFF.

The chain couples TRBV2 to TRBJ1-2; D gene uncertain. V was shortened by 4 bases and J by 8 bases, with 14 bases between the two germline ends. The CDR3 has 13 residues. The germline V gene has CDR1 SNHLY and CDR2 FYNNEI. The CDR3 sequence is CASSAPPWAGYTF. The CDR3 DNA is TGTGCCAGCAGTGCTCCTCCCTGGGCCGGCTACACCTTC.